This T cell receptor beta chain was recorded in a study of blood T cell repertoires in COVID-19. About the research overall: Acute and convalescent COVID-19 samples came from the United States, Italy and Spain.

CDR1 and CDR2 from the germline V gene are KGHSH and LQKENI. V shed 6 bases and J shed 2 bases, with 9 bases lying between them. CDR3 size: 13 residues. The table came from immunoSEQ multiplex PCR; TCRdb's copy has only in-frame clones and leaves some out. The table has over 150,000 clones, approximately 86% seen once. The sequencing sample was made of peripheral blood. This chain connects TRBV18 to TRBJ2-3; D gene uncertain. The sequence was obtained from a man aged 50 or older with active or convalescent COVID-19. The CDR3 coding sequence is TGTGCCAGCTCGATCGGAGTCACAGATACGCAGTATTTT. Translation gives CASSIGVTDTQYF. Filled out from reference TRBV18 and TRBJ2-3, the complete variable domain reads NAGVMQNPRHLVRRRGQEARLRCSPMKGHSHVYWYRQLPEEGLKFMVYLQKENIIDESGMPKERFSAEFPKEGPSILRIQQVVRGDSAAYFCASSIGVTDTQYFGPGTRLTVL.